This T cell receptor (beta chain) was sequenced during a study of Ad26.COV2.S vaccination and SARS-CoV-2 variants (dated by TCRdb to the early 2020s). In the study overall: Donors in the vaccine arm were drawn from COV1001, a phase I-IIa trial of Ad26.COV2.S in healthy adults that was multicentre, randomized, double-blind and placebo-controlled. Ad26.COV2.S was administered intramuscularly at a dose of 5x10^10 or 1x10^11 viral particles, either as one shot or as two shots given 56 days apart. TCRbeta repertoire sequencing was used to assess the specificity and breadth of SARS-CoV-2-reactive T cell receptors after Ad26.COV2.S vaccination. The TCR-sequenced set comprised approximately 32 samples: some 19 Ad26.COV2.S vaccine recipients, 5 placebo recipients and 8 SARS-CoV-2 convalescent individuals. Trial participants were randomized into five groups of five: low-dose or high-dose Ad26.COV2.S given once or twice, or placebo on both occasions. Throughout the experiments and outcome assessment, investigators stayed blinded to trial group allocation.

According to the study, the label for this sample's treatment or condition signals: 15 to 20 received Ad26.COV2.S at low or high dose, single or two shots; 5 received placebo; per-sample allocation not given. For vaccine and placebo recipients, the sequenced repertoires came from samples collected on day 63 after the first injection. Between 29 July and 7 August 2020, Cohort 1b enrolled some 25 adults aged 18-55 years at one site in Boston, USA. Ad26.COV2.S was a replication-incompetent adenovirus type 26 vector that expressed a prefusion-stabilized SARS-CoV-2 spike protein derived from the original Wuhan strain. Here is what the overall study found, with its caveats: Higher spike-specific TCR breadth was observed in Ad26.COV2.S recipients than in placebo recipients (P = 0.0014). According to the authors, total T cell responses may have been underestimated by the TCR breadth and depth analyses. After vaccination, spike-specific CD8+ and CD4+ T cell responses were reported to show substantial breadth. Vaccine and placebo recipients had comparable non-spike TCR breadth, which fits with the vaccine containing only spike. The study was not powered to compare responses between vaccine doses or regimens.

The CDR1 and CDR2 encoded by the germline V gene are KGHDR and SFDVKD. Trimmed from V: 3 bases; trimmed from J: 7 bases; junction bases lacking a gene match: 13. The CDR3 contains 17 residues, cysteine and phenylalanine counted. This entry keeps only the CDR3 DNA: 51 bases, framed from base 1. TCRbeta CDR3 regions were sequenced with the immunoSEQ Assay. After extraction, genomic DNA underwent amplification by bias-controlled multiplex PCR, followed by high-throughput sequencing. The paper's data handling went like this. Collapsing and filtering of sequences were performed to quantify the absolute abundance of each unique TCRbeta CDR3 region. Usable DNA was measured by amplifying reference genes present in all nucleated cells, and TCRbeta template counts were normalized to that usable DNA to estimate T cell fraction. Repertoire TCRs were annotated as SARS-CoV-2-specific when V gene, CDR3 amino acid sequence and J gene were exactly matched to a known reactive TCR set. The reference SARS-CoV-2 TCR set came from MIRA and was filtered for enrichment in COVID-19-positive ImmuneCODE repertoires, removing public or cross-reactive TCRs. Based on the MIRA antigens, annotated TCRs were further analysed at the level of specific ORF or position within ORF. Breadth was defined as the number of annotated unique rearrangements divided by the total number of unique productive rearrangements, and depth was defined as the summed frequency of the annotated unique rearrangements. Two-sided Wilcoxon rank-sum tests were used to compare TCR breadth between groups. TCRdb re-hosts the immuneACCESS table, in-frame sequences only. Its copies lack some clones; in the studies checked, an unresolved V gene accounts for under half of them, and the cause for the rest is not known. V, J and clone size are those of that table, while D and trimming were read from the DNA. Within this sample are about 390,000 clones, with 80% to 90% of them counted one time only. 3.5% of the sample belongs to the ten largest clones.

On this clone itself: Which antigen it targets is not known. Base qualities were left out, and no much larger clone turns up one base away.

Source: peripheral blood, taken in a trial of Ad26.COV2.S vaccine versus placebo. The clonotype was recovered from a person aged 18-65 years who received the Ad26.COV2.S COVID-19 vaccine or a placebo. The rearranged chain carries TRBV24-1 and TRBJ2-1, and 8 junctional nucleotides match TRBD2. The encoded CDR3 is CATSDGGGRSGVNEQFF. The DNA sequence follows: TGTGCCACCAGTGATGGAGGGGGACGTAGCGGGGTAAATGAGCAGTTCTTC.